This T cell receptor beta chain was identified during a study of blood T cell repertoires in COVID-19. TCRdb's table, derived via immunoSEQ multiplex PCR, lists solely in-frame clones and lacks some. Altogether under 250,000 clones are present, around 81% being singletons, with the ten largest covering more than 2%. CDR3 length equals 16 residues. The J segment lost 0 bases and the V segment lost 3 bases, leaving 5 bases of the junction unmatched. Germline V gives CDR1 MDHEN, CDR2 SYDVKM. This clone was seen only once. V usage is TRBV28 and J usage is TRBJ2-4; 7 bases match TRBD2. The clonotype originates from an older woman with acute or convalescent COVID-19. Sequencing used peripheral blood. The CDR3 DNA reads as TGTGCCAGCAGTTTGGGAGGGGTCGTAGCCAAAAACATTCAGTACTTC. Its protein product is CASSLGGVVAKNIQYF.